The source of this T cell receptor (beta chain) is a study of regulatory T cells in long-lasting Graves disease. Points from the study as a whole: The sample size was small, and this may have reduced accuracy.

CDR3 regions were amplified by Arm-PCR using iRepertoire HTBI primers to build TCR beta libraries. TCRdb reanalysed the multiplex PCR reads using MiXCR and keeps one entry per CDR3 protein. The sample carries fewer than 550,000 distinct CDR3 sequences, roughly 15% recorded once. On this clonotype itself: The antigen is unknown.

The time point denotes: newly diagnosed GD, antithyroid drugs for less than 3 months. PBMCs were the source of the RNA used for TCR sequencing. Germline values: CDR1 MNHEY, CDR2 SVGEGT. This CDR3 is built from 14 residues. Germline trimming cut 6 bases from V and 4 bases from J; bases unmatched to any gene: 5. These data were also reused for a study on T cells in Graves' hyperthyroidism and ophthalmopathy. This second study notes: Exclusions: uncontrolled infection, other autoimmune disease, pregnancy, lactation. Clinical symptoms, serum thyroxine and TRAb, thyroid ultrasound and orbital computed tomography were used for the diagnoses.

Specimen: peripheral blood mononuclear cells (PBMCs), collected at new diagnosis, from a patient treated with antithyroid drugs. This chain connects TRBV6-2 or TRBV6-3 to TRBJ2-3; the match to TRBD2 covers 9 bases. The source is a woman aged 35-65 years with Graves disease. The CDR3 DNA is TGTGCCAGCAGCTACGGACTAGCGTCAGATACGCAGTATTTT. It translates to CASSYGLASDTQYF.